A single sample gave rise to the 17 T cell receptor beta chains below, sequenced in a study of blood T cell repertoires in COVID-19. Produced via immunoSEQ multiplex PCR; TCRdb's table is partial and in-frame only. Among fewer than 650,000 clones, 85% to 90% were seen once, and the ten largest hold 7.5% to 9.5%. Input material: peripheral blood. The receptors shown here come from a woman in her forties or fifties with COVID-19, enrolled during active disease.

The chain links TRBV2 to TRBJ1-2, with D hard to call. Germline lookup yields CDR1 SNHLY and CDR2 FYNNEI. The CDR3 sequence is 14 residues long. V lost 6 bases to trimming and J lost 4 bases, with 15 bases between them. The CDR3 DNA sequence: TGTGCCAGCAGCACATTCCAGGCTCTCTATGGCTACACCTTC. Translation: CASSTFQALYGYTF.

The chain uses TRBV6-5 and TRBJ2-7; TRBD2 is a possible D gene (5 bases). This CDR3 has 15 amino acids. The V end was cut by 2 bases, the J end by 3 bases, with 14 bases between. CDR1 is MNHEY and CDR2 is SVGAGI in the germline V gene. This CDR3 reads CASSYGETSDYEQYF. The DNA for the CDR3 is TGTGCCAGCAGTTACGGGGAGACCTCTGACTACGAGCAGTACTTC.

The V call is TRBV11-2, the J call TRBJ1-3; D is unclear. CDR3 length equals 16 residues. V was shortened by 2 bases and J by 4 bases, with 15 bases between the two germline ends. Germline values: CDR1 SGHAT, CDR2 FQNNGV. CDR3 coding DNA: TGTGCCAGCAGCTTAAAACCTTCACTTGCCGGAAACACCATATATTTT. Its protein product is CASSLKPSLAGNTIYF.

The CDR3 protein is CASSLDPNTEAFF. CDR3 sequence (DNA): TGTGCCAGCAGTCTAGACCCGAACACTGAAGCTTTCTTT. The V call is TRBV6-2 or TRBV6-3, the J call TRBJ1-1; no firm D call. V was cut by 5 bases and J by 1 base, with 8 bases left in between. Per germline, CDR1 MNHEY and CDR2 SVGEGT. The CDR3 length is 13 residues.

CDR3 bases: TGTGCCAGCAGTGAAAGCCCGGTAGCCAAAAACATTCAGTACTTC. Amino acid sequence: CASSESPVAKNIQYF. This chain joins TRBV2 and TRBJ2-4; D remains ambiguous. Trimming cost V 2 bases and J 0 bases, with 8 bases left between them. The germline V gene encodes CDR1 SNHLY and CDR2 FYNNEI. The CDR3 is 15 amino acids. Looking up the rest from reference TRBV2 and TRBJ2-4 gives the full variable domain: EPEVTQTPSHQVTQMGQEVILRCVPISNHLYFYWYRQILGQKVEFLVSFYNNEISEKSEIFDDQFSVERPDGSNFTLKIRSTKLEDSAMYFCASSESPVAKNIQYFGAGTRLSVL.

The rearrangement links TRBV28 to TRBJ2-3, with TRBD1 as a possible D gene (6 bases). The CDR3 is 16 residues long. Germline CDR1 MDHEN, CDR2 SYDVKM. V shed 6 bases and J shed 3 bases, with 19 bases lying between them. The CDR3 DNA is TGTGCCAGCAGCACCAAACGGGCAGGGGCGACAGATACGCAGTATTTT. Residues: CASSTKRAGATDTQYF.

With regard to this clone: Other DNA sequences in this specimen translate into the identical CDR3. This chain links TRBV5-5 with TRBJ1-5, with 8 bases aligning to TRBD1. Germline CDR1 reads SGHKS; CDR2 reads YYEKEE (reference sequence). V shed 2 bases, J shed 5 bases, and the junction held 3 bases outside the gene matches. This CDR3 spans 14 amino acids. The CDR3 bases are TGTGCCAGCAGCTTAGGACAGGGAGATCAGCCCCAGCATTTT. It specifies CASSLGQGDQPQHF.

This clone was found once. The V and J genes are TRBV2 and TRBJ1-1; no clear D. V was clipped by 4 bases and J by 4 bases, with 10 bases between them. The CDR3 runs to 13 residues. CDR1 is SNHLY, CDR2 FYNNEI, per germline. The CDR3 region is CASSAWGGTEAFF. The CDR3 bases are TGTGCCAGCAGTGCATGGGGAGGCACTGAAGCTTTCTTT.

The rearrangement uses TRBV9 and TRBJ1-2; tentative D call: TRBD1 (6 bases). The CDR3 totals 15 residues. The germline V gene has CDR1 SGDLS and CDR2 YYNGEE. V lost 3 bases and J lost 1, with 13 bases in between. CDR3 residues: CASSAGSRGNYGYTF. Written as DNA, the CDR3 is TGTGCCAGCAGCGCGGGGAGCAGGGGTAACTATGGCTACACCTTC.

This chain links TRBV30 with TRBJ2-3; 10 nucleotides line up with TRBD1. This CDR3 contains 16 residues. The germline CDR1 and CDR2 sequences are GTSNPN and SVGIG (reference sequence). The V gene end was trimmed by 6 bases and the J gene end by 2 bases; junction bases not matched to a gene: 11. The chain's CDR3 is CACVPGQGTLTDTQYF. Here the CDR3 DNA reads TGTGCCTGTGTCCCGGGACAGGGGACTCTCACAGATACGCAGTATTTT.

V is TRBV3-1 (or the pseudogene TRBV3-2) and J is TRBJ1-1; a possible D gene is TRBD1 (6 bases). The germline V gene has CDR1 LGHDT and CDR2 YNNKEL (reference sequence). Trimming took off 2 bases at V and 7 bases at J, with 14 bases between the two ends. This CDR3 has 14 residues. In nucleotides, the CDR3 is TGTGCCAGCAGCCAATTAGGGCAGGGGAGTGAAGCTTTCTTT. This translates into CASSQLGQGSEAFF.

The chain has TRBV5-1 and TRBJ2-5; 7 nucleotides align to TRBD2. The CDR3 sequence is 14 residues long. Germline CDR1 and CDR2: SGHRS and YFSETQ. After removal of 4 bases from V and 3 bases from J, the junction contained 6 bases not matched to a gene. The CDR3 protein is CASSGSSGKETQYF. CDR3 nucleotide sequence: TGCGCCAGCAGCGGCTCTAGCGGCAAAGAGACCCAGTACTTC.

Comment on this clone: The sample has other DNA sequences that encode this CDR3 too. The chain uses TRBV29-1 and TRBJ1-2; TRBD1 aligns across 8 bases. The CDR3 totals 12 residues. The germline CDR1 and CDR2 sequences are SQVTM and ANQGSEA. After removal of 6 bases from V and 7 bases from J, the junction contained 7 bases not matched to a gene. In DNA form, the CDR3 reads TGCAGCGTCGACCCAGGGGGCGGTGGCTACACCTTC. Translating gives CSVDPGGGGYTF.

The chain combines TRBV5-6 with TRBJ2-3; 7 bases align to TRBD2. From germline, CDR1 is SGHDT and CDR2 YYEEEE. The CDR3 contains 16 residues. V lost 4 bases and J lost 4; bases outside the gene matches: 12. The CDR3 DNA reads as TGTGCCAGCAGCCCTGGACTAGTTAGTCATCCAGATACGCAGTATTTT. This encodes CASSPGLVSHPDTQYF. Looking up the rest from reference TRBV5-6 and TRBJ2-3 gives the full variable domain: DAGVTQSPTHLIKTRGQQVTLRCSPKSGHDTVSWYQQALGQGPQFIFQYYEEEERQRGNFPDRFSGHQFPNYSSELNVNALLLGDSALYLCASSPGLVSHPDTQYFGPGTRLTVL.

This clone was counted once. The chain combines TRBV6-4 with TRBJ1-5; perhaps TRBD1 as D (6 bases). Trimming stripped 5 bases from V and 1 base from J, with 21 bases between. Germline V gene data show CDR1 as MRHNA and CDR2 as SNTAGT. The CDR3 runs 18 residues. The CDR3 loop reads CASSPPNSNRESNQPQHF. For the CDR3, the DNA is TGTGCCAGCAGTCCGCCTAATAGTAACAGGGAAAGCAATCAGCCCCAGCATTTT.

V usage is TRBV18 and J usage is TRBJ1-2, with 7 positions matching TRBD1. CDR3 size: 16 residues. V dropped 5 bases and J dropped 6; count of bases not matched to a gene: 15. CDR1 is KGHSH, CDR2 LQKENI, per germline. The CDR3 region is CASSTSTGSGINGYTF. The CDR3 DNA reads as TGTGCCAGCTCAACGTCGACAGGGAGTGGGATTAATGGCTACACCTTC.

The CDR3 is CASSPPSAGQPQHF. CDR3 DNA: TGTGCCAGCAGTCCCCCGTCCGCGGGACAGCCCCAGCATTTT. The chain recombines TRBV6-5 with TRBJ1-5; unclear D gene. Germline V gene sequence: CDR1 MNHEY, CDR2 SVGAGI. The CDR3 has 14 residues. Trimming took off 5 bases at V and 7 bases at J, with 15 bases between the two ends.